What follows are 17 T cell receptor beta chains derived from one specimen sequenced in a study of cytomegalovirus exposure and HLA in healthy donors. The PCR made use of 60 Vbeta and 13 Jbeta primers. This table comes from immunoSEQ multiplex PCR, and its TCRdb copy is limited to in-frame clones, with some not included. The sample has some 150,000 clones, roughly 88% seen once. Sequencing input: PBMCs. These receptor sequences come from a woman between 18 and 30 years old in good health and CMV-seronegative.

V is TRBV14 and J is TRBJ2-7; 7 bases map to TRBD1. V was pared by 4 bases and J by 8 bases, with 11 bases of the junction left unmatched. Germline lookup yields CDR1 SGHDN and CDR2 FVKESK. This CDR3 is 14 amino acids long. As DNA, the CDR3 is TGTGCCAGCAGCCCAGGCATCGACAGGGAAAAGCAGTACTTC. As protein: CASSPGIDREKQYF. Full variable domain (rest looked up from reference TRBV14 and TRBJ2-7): EAGVTQFPSHSVIEKGQTVTLRCDPISGHDNLYWYRRVMGKEIKFLLHFVKESKQDESGMPNNRFLAERTGGTYSTLKVQPAELEDSGVYFCASSPGIDREKQYFGPGTRLTVT.

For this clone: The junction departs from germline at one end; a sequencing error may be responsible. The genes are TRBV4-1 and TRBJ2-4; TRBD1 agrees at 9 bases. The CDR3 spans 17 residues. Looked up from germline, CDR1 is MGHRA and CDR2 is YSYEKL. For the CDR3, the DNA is TGCGCCAGCAGCCGAACCCCGGGACAGGGAGCCAAAAACAGTCAGTACTTC. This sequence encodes CASSRTPGQGAKNSQYF.

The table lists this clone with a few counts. The CDR3 nucleotides read TGTGCCAGCAGTGAATTCATCAATCAGCCCCAGCATTTT. This encodes CASSEFINQPQHF. The chain recombines TRBV6-1 with TRBJ1-5; D ambiguous. Germline values: CDR1 MNHNS, CDR2 SASEGT. The CDR3 consists of 13 residues. The V end lost 2 bases, the J end lost 3 bases, and 5 bases lay between the germline ends.

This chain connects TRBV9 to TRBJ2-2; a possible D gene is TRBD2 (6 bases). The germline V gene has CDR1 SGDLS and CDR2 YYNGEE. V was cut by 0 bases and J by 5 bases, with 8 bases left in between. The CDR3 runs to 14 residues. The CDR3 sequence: CASSVGTKTGELFF. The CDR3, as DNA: TGTGCCAGCAGCGTAGGGACTAAAACCGGGGAGCTGTTTTTT.

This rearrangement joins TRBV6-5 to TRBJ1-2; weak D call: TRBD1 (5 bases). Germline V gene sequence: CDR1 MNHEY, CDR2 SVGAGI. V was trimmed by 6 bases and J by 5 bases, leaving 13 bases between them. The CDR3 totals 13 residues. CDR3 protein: CASSPGGVYGYTF. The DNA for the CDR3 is TGTGCCAGCAGCCCCGGAGGGGTATATGGCTACACCTTC.

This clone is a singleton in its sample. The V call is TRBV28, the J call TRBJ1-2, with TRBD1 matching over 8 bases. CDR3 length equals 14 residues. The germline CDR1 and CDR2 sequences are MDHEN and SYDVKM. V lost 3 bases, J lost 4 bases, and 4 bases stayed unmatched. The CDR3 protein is CASSFRDRTYGYTF. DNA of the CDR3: TGTGCCAGCAGTTTTCGGGACAGGACCTATGGCTACACCTTC.

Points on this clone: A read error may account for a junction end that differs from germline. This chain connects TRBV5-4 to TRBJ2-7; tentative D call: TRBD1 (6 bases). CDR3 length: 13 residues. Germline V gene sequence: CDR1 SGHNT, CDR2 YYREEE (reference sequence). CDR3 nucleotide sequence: TGTGCCAGCAGCCCGACAGGATCCTCCGAGCAGTACTTC. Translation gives CASSPTGSSEQYF. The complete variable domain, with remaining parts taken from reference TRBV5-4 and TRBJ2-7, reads ETGVTQSPTHLIKTRGQQVTLRCSSQSGHNTVSWYQQALGQGPQFIFQYYREEENGRGNFPPRFSGLQFPNYSSELNVNALELDDSALYLCASSPTGSSEQYFGPGTRLTVT.

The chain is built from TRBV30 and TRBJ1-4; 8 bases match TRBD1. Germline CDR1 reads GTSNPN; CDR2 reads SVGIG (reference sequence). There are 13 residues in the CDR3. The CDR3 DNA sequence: TGTGCTCACGGGGACAGGCCGAATGAAAAACTGTTTTTT. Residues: CAHGDRPNEKLFF.

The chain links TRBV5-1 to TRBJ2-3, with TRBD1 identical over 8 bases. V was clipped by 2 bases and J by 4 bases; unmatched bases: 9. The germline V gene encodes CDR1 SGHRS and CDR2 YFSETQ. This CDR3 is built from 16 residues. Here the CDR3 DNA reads TGCGCCAGCAGCTTCCTCGGACAGGGTGGGGCAGATACGCAGTATTTT. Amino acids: CASSFLGQGGADTQYF.

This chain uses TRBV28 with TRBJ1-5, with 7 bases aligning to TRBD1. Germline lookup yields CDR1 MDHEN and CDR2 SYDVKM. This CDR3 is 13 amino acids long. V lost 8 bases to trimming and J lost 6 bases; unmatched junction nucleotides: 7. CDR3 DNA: TGTGCCAGCGGGACAGTGCTCCCTCAGCCCCAGCATTTT. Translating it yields CASGTVLPQPQHF. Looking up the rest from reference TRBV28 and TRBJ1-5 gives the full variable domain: DVKVTQSSRYLVKRTGEKVFLECVQDMDHENMFWYRQDPGLGLRLIYFSYDVKMKEKGDIPEGYSVSREKKERFSLILESASTNQTSMYLCASGTVLPQPQHFGDGTRLSIL.

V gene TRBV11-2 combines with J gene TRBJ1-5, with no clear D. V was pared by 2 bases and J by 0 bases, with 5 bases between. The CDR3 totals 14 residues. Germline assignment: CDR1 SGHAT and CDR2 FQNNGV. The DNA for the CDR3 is TGTGCCAGCAGCTTAACAGATAGCAATCAGCCCCAGCATTTT. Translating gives CASSLTDSNQPQHF.

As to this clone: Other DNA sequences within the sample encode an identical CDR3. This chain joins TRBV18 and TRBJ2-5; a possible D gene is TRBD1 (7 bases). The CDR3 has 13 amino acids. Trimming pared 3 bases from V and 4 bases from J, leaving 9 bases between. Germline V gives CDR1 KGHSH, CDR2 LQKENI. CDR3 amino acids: CASSPQGGETQYF. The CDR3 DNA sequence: TGTGCCAGCTCACCCCAGGGGGGAGAGACCCAGTACTTC.

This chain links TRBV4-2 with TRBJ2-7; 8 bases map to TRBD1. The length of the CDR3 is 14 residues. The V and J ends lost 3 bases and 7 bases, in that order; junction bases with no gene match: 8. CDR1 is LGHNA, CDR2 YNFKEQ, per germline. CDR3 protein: CASSQSGGEGEQYF. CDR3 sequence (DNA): TGTGCCAGCAGCCAGTCAGGGGGCGAGGGGGAGCAGTACTTC.

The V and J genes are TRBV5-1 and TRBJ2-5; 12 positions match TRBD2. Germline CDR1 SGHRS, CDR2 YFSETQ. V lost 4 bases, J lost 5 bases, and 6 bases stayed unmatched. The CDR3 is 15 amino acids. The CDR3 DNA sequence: TGCGCCAGCAGCCTAGCGGGGGGGCTCAGGGAGACCCAGTACTTC. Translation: CASSLAGGLRETQYF. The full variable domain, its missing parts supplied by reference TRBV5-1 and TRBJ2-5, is KAGVTQTPRYLIKTRGQQVTLSCSPISGHRSVSWYQQTPGQGLQFLFEYFSETQRNKGNFPGRFSGRQFSNSRSEMNVSTLELGDSALYLCASSLAGGLRETQYFGPGTRLLVL.

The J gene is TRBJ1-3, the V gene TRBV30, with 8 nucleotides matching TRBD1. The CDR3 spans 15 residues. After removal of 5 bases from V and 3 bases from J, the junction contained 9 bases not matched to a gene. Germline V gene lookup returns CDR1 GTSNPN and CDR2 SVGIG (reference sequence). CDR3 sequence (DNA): TGTGCCTGGGTTCCCAGGGGGCGGGTTGGAAACACCATATATTTT. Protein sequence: CAWVPRGRVGNTIYF.

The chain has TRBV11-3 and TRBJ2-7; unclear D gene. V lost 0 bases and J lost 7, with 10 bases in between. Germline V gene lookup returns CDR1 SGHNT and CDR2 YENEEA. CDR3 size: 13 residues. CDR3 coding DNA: TGTGCCAGCAGCTTAGATCCCGGGTGGGAGCAGTACTTC. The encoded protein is CASSLDPGWEQYF. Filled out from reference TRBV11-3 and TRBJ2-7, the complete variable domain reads EAGVVQSPRYKIIEKKQPVAFWCNPISGHNTLYWYLQNLGQGPELLIRYENEEAVDDSQLPKDRFSAERLKGVDSTLKIQPAELGDSAVYLCASSLDPGWEQYFGPGTRLTVT.

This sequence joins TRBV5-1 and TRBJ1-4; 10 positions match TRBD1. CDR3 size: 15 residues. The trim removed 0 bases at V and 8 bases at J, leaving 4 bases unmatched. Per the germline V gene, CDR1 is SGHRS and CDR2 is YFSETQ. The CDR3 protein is CASSLDRDRGEKLFF. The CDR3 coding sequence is TGCGCCAGCAGCTTGGACCGGGACAGGGGAGAAAAACTGTTTTTT.